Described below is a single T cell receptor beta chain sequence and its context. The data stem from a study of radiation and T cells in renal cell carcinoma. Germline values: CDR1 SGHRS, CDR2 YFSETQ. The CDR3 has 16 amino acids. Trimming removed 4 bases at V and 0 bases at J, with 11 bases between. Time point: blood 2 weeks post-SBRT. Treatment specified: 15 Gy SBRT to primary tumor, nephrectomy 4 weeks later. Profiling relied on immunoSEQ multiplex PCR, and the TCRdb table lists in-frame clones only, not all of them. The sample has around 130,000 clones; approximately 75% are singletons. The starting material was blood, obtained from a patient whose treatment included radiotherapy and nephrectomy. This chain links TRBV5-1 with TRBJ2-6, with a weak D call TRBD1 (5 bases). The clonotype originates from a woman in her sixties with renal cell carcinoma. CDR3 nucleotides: TGCGCCAGCAGCCCGACAGTTTACTCTGGGGCCAACGTCCTGACTTTC. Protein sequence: CASSPTVYSGANVLTF.